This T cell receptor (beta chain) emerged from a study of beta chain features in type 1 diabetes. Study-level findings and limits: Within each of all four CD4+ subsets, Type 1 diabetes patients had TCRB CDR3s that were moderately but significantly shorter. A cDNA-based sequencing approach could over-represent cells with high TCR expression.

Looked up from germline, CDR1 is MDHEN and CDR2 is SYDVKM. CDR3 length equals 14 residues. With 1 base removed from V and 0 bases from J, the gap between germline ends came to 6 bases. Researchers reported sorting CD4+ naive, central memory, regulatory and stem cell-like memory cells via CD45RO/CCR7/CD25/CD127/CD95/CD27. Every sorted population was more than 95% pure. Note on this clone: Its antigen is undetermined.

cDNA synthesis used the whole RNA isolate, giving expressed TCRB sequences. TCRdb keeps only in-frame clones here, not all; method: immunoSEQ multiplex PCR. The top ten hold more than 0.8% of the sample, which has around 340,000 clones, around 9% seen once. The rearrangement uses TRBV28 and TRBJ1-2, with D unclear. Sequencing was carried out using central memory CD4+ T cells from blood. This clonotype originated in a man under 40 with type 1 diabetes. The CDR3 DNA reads TGTGCCAGCAGTTTATTGACAACTAACTATGGCTACACCTTC. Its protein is CASSLLTTNYGYTF.